The following is a TCR beta chain sequence with its context. These data originate in a study of cytomegalovirus exposure and HLA in healthy donors. The CDR3 consists of 16 residues. Deletions cut 1 base from V and 4 bases from J, with 13 bases between. Germline V lookup: CDR1 SGHVS, CDR2 FQNEAQ. Primers for the PCR totalled 60 Vbeta and 13 Jbeta. Sequencing used immunoSEQ multiplex PCR; TCRdb keeps in-frame clones, though not all of them. Counted here are some 160,000 clones, more than 60% occurring once; the ten biggest clones make up approximately 7%. The sequence came from a woman in her thirties or forties in good health and CMV-seropositive. This chain connects TRBV7-8 to TRBJ2-2, with a weak D call TRBD1 (5 bases). Sequencing was done on a sample of PBMCs. The CDR3 DNA sequence: TGTGCCAGCAGCTTAGGTCAGGGTGCCCTCACCGGGGAGCTGTTTTTT. This encodes CASSLGQGALTGELFF.